These 30 T cell receptor beta chains were all obtained from the same sample, sequenced in a study of CD4 and CD8 cells across lung adenocarcinoma regions. MiXCR, applied by TCRdb to the PCR reads, yields one record per CDR3 protein. The data hold about 3,400 distinct CDR3 sequences, with 50% to 60% observed a single time. Sequences were obtained from CD4+ T cells from the center of a lung tumor. These receptors were taken from a female donor with lung adenocarcinoma. The CD4 and CD8 labels of this study may be unreliable.

This clonotype was seen a few times. V gene TRBV27 combines with J gene TRBJ2-4; unclear D gene. This CDR3 comprises 13 residues. Germline-derived CDR1 and CDR2 are MNHEY and SMNVEV (reference sequence). V lost 6 bases and J 5 bases, leaving 11 bases between the germline ends. The CDR3 DNA reads as TGTGCCAGCAGAGGGTTTGTAGAAAACATTCAGTACTTC. It yields the protein CASRGFVENIQYF.

This clonotype showed up just once. J is TRBJ1-1 and V is TRBV6-1; 11 bases agree with TRBD1. The CDR3 is 16 amino acids. Trimming took 1 base from V and 7 from J; bases not matched to a gene: 8. CDR1 and CDR2 (germline): MNHNS, SASEGT. The chain's CDR3 is CASSEVAGTGGNEAFF. As DNA, the CDR3 is TGTGCCAGCAGTGAAGTCGCGGGGACAGGGGGGAATGAAGCTTTCTTT.

This clonotype has only a few counts. This chain joins TRBV6-1 and TRBJ2-1, with 9 positions matching TRBD2. V lost 9 bases and J lost 0; bases outside the gene matches: 6. This CDR3 is 15 amino acids long. Germline assignment: CDR1 MNHNS and CDR2 SASEGT. DNA for the CDR3: TGTGCCAGTAGCGGGAGCCCTAGCTCCTACAATGAGCAGTTCTTC. It is translated as CASSGSPSSYNEQFF.

V usage is TRBV27 and J usage is TRBJ1-2, with 8 bases lining up with TRBD1. The CDR3 consists of 16 residues. Germline V lookup: CDR1 MNHEY, CDR2 SMNVEV (reference sequence). The J segment lost 2 bases and the V segment lost 5 bases, leaving 10 bases of the junction unmatched. CDR3 bases: TGTGCCAGCAGTCACCAATCCTCAGGGGGCAACTATGGCTACACCTTC. It is translated as CASSHQSSGGNYGYTF.

A word on this clonotype: Its ends do not fully match the called genes, so a read error is possible. This chain connects TRBV6-1 to TRBJ2-5; TRBD2 might be the D (5 bases). From germline, CDR1 is MNHNS and CDR2 SASEGT. The CDR3 totals 15 residues. The CDR3 protein is CARSVVEGDQETQYF. CDR3 nucleotides: TGTGCCAGGAGCGTCGTTGAGGGTGACCAAGAGACTCAGTACTTC.

V usage is TRBV30 and J usage is TRBJ2-1, with D tentatively TRBD1 or TRBD2 (6 bases each). CDR3 length equals 13 residues. The ends were cut back, 0 bases at V and 7 bases at J, with 10 bases in the middle. Germline V gene sequence: CDR1 GTSNPN, CDR2 SVGIG (reference sequence). Here the CDR3 reads CAWSVLGGNEQFF. CDR3 in DNA: TGTGCCTGGAGTGTTTTAGGGGGGAATGAGCAGTTCTTC. Full variable domain (remainder filled in from reference TRBV30 and TRBJ2-1): SQTIHQWPATLVQPVGSPLSLECTVEGTSNPNLYWYRQAAGRGLQLLFYSVGIGQISSEVPQNLSASRPQDRQFILSSKKLLLSDSGFYLCAWSVLGGNEQFFGPGTRLTVL.

The genes are TRBV6-1 and TRBJ2-5; TRBD2 matches 7 bases. The J call is doubtful: the DNA matches TRBJ2-7 better. Germline V gives CDR1 MNHNS, CDR2 SASEGT. The CDR3 runs 15 residues. CDR3 bases: TGTGCCAGCCTCCGGAGGGAGGGAGGAGCGTACGAGCAGTACTTC. Its protein product is CASLRREGGAYEQYF.

The table lists this clonotype with a few counts. The chain carries TRBV6-1 and TRBJ2-7, with no clear D. Per germline, CDR1 MNHNS and CDR2 SASEGT. The CDR3 extends over 13 amino acids. V shed 5 bases and J shed 4 bases, with 12 bases lying between them. CDR3 coding DNA: TGTGCCAGCAGTCTTCGGACCCATTACGAGCAGTACTTC. Translated, it gives CASSLRTHYEQYF.

This sequence joins TRBV10-1 and TRBJ2-5; D might be TRBD1 or TRBD2, each matching 5 bases. The end of the DNA fits TRBJ2-7 better, so the J call may be wrong. CDR3 size: 14 residues. Germline V gene lookup returns CDR1 WNHNN and CDR2 SYGVQD (reference sequence). The CDR3 protein is CASSESGGSYEQYF. CDR3 DNA: TGCGCCAGCAGTGAGTCTGGGGGTTCCTACGAGCAGTACTTC.

The V gene is TRBV6-1, the J gene TRBJ2-5, with a weak D call TRBD2 (5 bases). TRBJ2-7 explains the end of the DNA better; the J call may be wrong. This CDR3 has 15 amino acids. Germline CDR1 is MNHNS and CDR2 is SASEGT. For the CDR3, the DNA is TGTGCCAGCAGCGCTACCCGGGATCCCACCTACGAGCAGTACTTC. Translated, it gives CASSATRDPTYEQYF.

Judged by abundance, this clonotype is large (0.1 to 1%). The chain links TRBV6-1 to TRBJ1-2; D gene uncertain. V was trimmed by 2 bases and J by 5 bases, leaving 21 bases between them. From germline, CDR1 is MNHNS and CDR2 SASEGT. The CDR3 length is 17 residues. CDR3 residues: CASSEFVKGSYGYGYTF. CDR3 nucleotide sequence: TGTGCCAGCAGTGAATTCGTGAAGGGAAGTTATGGATATGGCTACACCTTC.

The chain is built from TRBV7-2 and TRBJ2-5, with 16 nucleotides matching TRBD2. Germline V gene lookup returns CDR1 SGHTA and CDR2 FQGNSA. The trim removed 5 bases at V and 6 bases at J, leaving 12 bases unmatched. The CDR3 loop spans 18 amino acids. CDR3 bases: TGTGCCAGCAGCCCGGGCCAAGGGACTAGCGGGGGGGAGCAGACCCAGTACTTC. Translated, it gives CASSPGQGTSGGEQTQYF.

This clonotype was observed once. The genes are TRBV10-3 and TRBJ2-1; TRBD2 aligns across 7 bases. Germline V lookup: CDR1 ENHRY, CDR2 SYGVKD. This CDR3 has 12 amino acids. J lost 11 bases, V lost 6 bases, and 7 bases had no gene match. This CDR3 is CAISRMGGKQFF. CDR3 DNA sequence: TGTGCCATCAGCCGTATGGGGGGGAAGCAGTTCTTC.

This clonotype is medium-sized (0.01 to 0.1%) within its sample. The CDR3 DNA reads as TGTGCCAGCAGTGGGGGACAGTCGCTAGACTATGGCTACACCTTC. Protein product: CASSGGQSLDYGYTF. The gene calls are TRBV6-1 and TRBJ1-2; 7 nucleotides line up with TRBD1. Germline values: CDR1 MNHNS, CDR2 SASEGT. Trimming cost V 4 bases and J 3 bases; bases outside gene matches: 8. The CDR3 loop spans 15 amino acids.

The chain links TRBV7-8 to TRBJ1-1; no clear D. The CDR3 contains 13 residues. V lost 5 bases and J lost 4, with 11 bases in between. Per the germline V gene, CDR1 is SGHVS and CDR2 is FQNEAQ. The CDR3: CASSDKRGTEAFF. CDR3 in DNA: TGTGCCAGCAGCGATAAACGGGGCACTGAAGCTTTCTTT.

V and J are TRBV25-1 and TRBJ2-7; D not resolved. The CDR3 is 14 amino acids. Germline V gene sequence: CDR1 MGHDK, CDR2 SYGVNS. V lost 1 base to trimming and J lost 0 bases, with 7 bases between them. The CDR3 nucleotides read TGTGCCAGCAGTGAATTAGGAGACTCCTACGAGCAGTACTTC. Its translation is CASSELGDSYEQYF.

The V gene is TRBV10-2, the J gene TRBJ2-1; D could derive from TRBD1 or TRBD2 (5 bases each). Germline CDR1 and CDR2: WSHSY and SAAADI. The CDR3 extends over 14 amino acids. V lost 7 bases to trimming and J lost 10 bases, with 20 bases between them. The CDR3 loop is CASTLSGAALEQFF. Here the CDR3 DNA reads TGCGCCAGCACCCTATCCGGGGCCGCTCTCGAGCAGTTCTTC.

The chain couples TRBV7-6 to TRBJ2-1; TRBD2 matches 8 bases. The V and J ends lost 5 bases and 0 bases, in that order; junction bases with no gene match: 9. The CDR3 consists of 17 residues. Germline CDR1 SGHVS, CDR2 FNYEAQ. CDR3: CASSAWAGGSSYNEQFF. The CDR3 DNA reads as TGTGCCAGCAGCGCCTGGGCGGGAGGCAGCTCCTACAATGAGCAGTTCTTC.

The genes are TRBV6-1 and TRBJ2-3, with 7 nucleotides matching TRBD2. The germline CDR1 and CDR2 sequences are MNHNS and SASEGT. CDR3 length: 16 amino acids. V lost 5 bases and J lost 8; bases outside the gene matches: 16. This CDR3 reads CASSPPRQGGWITQYF. CDR3 bases: TGTGCCAGCAGTCCCCCCCGGCAGGGAGGGTGGATTACGCAGTATTTT.

This clonotype was seen only a few times. The chain links TRBV6-1 to TRBJ2-1; possibly TRBD2 for D (6 bases). Trimming cost V 7 bases and J 8 bases, with 15 bases left between them. Germline CDR1 is MNHNS and CDR2 is SASEGT. This CDR3 contains 13 residues. CDR3 region: CASMGWRGYEQFF. Written as DNA, the CDR3 is TGTGCCAGCATGGGATGGAGGGGTTATGAGCAGTTCTTC.

The J gene is TRBJ1-2, the V gene TRBV6-5; D uncertain. Trimming took off 7 bases at V and 4 bases at J, with 13 bases between the two ends. This CDR3 spans 13 amino acids. Germline assignment: CDR1 MNHEY and CDR2 SVGAGI. In nucleotides, the CDR3 is TGTGCCAGCATTATAGCAGGAGGCTATGGCTACACCTTC. Residues: CASIIAGGYGYTF.

This clonotype is deemed medium-sized. This chain uses TRBV6-5 with TRBJ2-1; unclear D gene. This CDR3 region has 13 residues. V shed 1 base and J shed 8 bases, with 9 bases lying between them. Germline values: CDR1 MNHEY, CDR2 SVGAGI. CDR3 region: CASSYWVGDEQFF. The CDR3 bases are TGTGCCAGCAGTTACTGGGTGGGCGATGAGCAGTTCTTC.

V gene TRBV6-5 combines with J gene TRBJ2-5; 12 nucleotides match TRBD1. V lost 5 bases to trimming and J lost 4 bases; unmatched junction nucleotides: 8. The CDR3 loop spans 16 amino acids. Germline assignment: CDR1 MNHEY and CDR2 SVGAGI. This CDR3 reads CASSNEGTGGTETQYF. CDR3 nucleotide sequence: TGTGCCAGCAGTAACGAGGGGACAGGGGGCACAGAGACCCAGTACTTC.

The chain joins TRBV10-1 to TRBJ2-5, with D perhaps matching TRBD1 (6 bases). This CDR3 comprises 13 residues. Trimming stripped 3 bases from V and 4 bases from J, with 9 bases between. CDR1 is WNHNN and CDR2 is SYGVQD in the germline V gene (reference sequence). The CDR3 DNA reads TGCGCCAGCAGTGAAGGGGGAGTAGAGACCCAGTACTTC. Protein sequence: CASSEGGVETQYF.

This clonotype has more than one count but fewer than ten. V gene TRBV7-9 combines with J gene TRBJ1-4; D unresolved. Per the germline V gene, CDR1 is SEHNR and CDR2 is FQNEAQ (reference sequence). V lost 5 bases and J 0 bases, leaving 10 bases between the germline ends. The length of the CDR3 is 15 residues. The CDR3 sequence is CASSRGLSTNEKLFF. Here the CDR3 DNA reads TGTGCCAGCAGCCGTGGGTTATCAACTAATGAAAAACTGTTTTTT.

This clonotype is labeled as large. This chain connects TRBV6-1 to TRBJ2-1, with D unresolved. The CDR3 contains 11 residues. In germline, CDR1 is MNHNS, CDR2 SASEGT. Trimming pared 0 bases from V and 10 bases from J, leaving 4 bases between. This chain's CDR3 is CASSEAEEQFF. As DNA, the CDR3 is TGTGCCAGCAGTGAAGCGGAGGAGCAGTTCTTC.

This clonotype is medium-sized within its sample. The chain employs TRBV10-1 and TRBJ2-5; tentative D call: TRBD2 (5 bases). Germline V gene lookup returns CDR1 WNHNN and CDR2 SYGVQD (reference sequence). The V gene lost 0 bases and the J gene lost 11 bases, with 13 bases spanning the gap. This CDR3 has 13 residues. The CDR3 reads CASSESAGSEQYF. The DNA of the CDR3 is TGCGCCAGCAGTGAGTCGGCGGGCTCAGAGCAGTACTTC.

Sample share makes this clonotype medium-sized. V and J are TRBV27 and TRBJ2-1, with 13 bases matching TRBD2. The CDR3 is 16 residues long. Unmatched junction bases numbered 10, after V lost 6 bases and J lost 8 bases. Per the germline V gene, CDR1 is MNHEY and CDR2 is SMNVEV (reference sequence). Here the CDR3 reads CASSSPGTSGTYEQFF. In nucleotides, the CDR3 is TGTGCCAGCAGCTCTCCGGGGACTAGCGGGACTTATGAGCAGTTCTTC.

This clonotype was detected a few times. V is TRBV6-2 or TRBV6-3 and J is TRBJ2-5; D gene uncertain. Judging by the DNA end, TRBJ2-7 fits better; the J call may be wrong. Germline CDR1 MNHEY, CDR2 SVGEGT. The CDR3 loop spans 12 amino acids. CDR3 region: CASSYSHYEQYF. For the CDR3, the DNA is TGTGCCAGCAGTTACAGCCACTACGAGCAGTACTTC.

By its share, this clonotype is medium-sized (0.01 to 0.1%). The chain combines TRBV6-1 with TRBJ2-1; D call uncertain. The J call may be incorrect, as the DNA end agrees better with TRBJ2-7. Germline assignment: CDR1 MNHNS and CDR2 SASEGT. The CDR3 length is 14 residues. The CDR3 loop is CASSEHSAAYEQYF. Written as DNA, the CDR3 is TGTGCCAGCAGTGAGCACTCCGCGGCCTACGAGCAGTACTTC.